Listed here are 29 T cell receptor beta chains from one sample, sequenced in a study of blood T cells in healthy people across ages. A J-beta primer mix and a sample-barcoded 5' primer were used in a second PCR of about 7 to 11 cycles. Via MiXCR, TCRdb re-called the 5' RACE reads, giving one row per CDR3 protein. The repertoire consists of some 1.8 million distinct CDR3 sequences, with 35% to 50% occurring once and the leading ten covering under 30%. Material: blood. Receptors originate from a human donor in good health.

The CDR3 loop is CASETQGPCGPPLNQPQHF. The CDR3, as DNA: TGTGCCAGCGAGACTCAGGGGCCGTGCGGCCCACCGCTAAATCAGCCCCAGCATTTT. The rearrangement joins TRBV14 to TRBJ1-5, with D possibly matching TRBD1 (6 bases). The V and J ends lost 8 bases and 4 bases respectively, with 30 bases between them. This CDR3 has 19 amino acids. Germline loops: CDR1 SGHDN, CDR2 FVKESK.

This clonotype came up a few times. The rearrangement links TRBV5-1 to TRBJ2-5; the D is unclear. Germline lookup yields CDR1 SGHRS and CDR2 YFSETQ. CDR3 length: 14 residues. The V end was cut by 1 base, the J end by 2 bases, with 9 bases between. CDR3 amino acids: CASSLSLRQETQYF. CDR3 in DNA: TGCGCCAGCAGCTTGTCGTTGAGGCAAGAGACCCAGTACTTC.

The chain joins TRBV12-3 or TRBV12-4 to TRBJ1-5; 7 bases are shared with TRBD1. Trimming cost V 5 bases and J 1 base; bases outside gene matches: 5. CDR3 length: 15 amino acids. This CDR3 is CASSQSTGSNQPQHF. The CDR3 DNA sequence: TGTGCCAGCAGTCAATCGACAGGGAGCAATCAGCCCCAGCATTTT.

The chain is built from TRBV13 and TRBJ1-2; the D gene is possibly TRBD1 (5 bases). Germline-derived CDR1 and CDR2 are PRHDT and FYEKMQ (reference sequence). The V and J ends lost 4 bases and 13 bases respectively, with 13 bases between them. This CDR3 has 11 amino acids. As DNA, the CDR3 is TGTGCCAGCAGCTCCCAGGGTCCTCTCACCTTC. Translation gives CASSSQGPLTF.

This clonotype turned up a few times. The genes are TRBV4-1 and TRBJ2-1, with 11 bases lining up with TRBD2. The CDR3 is 16 amino acids. With V trimmed by 3 bases and J by 4 bases, 5 bases remained unmatched. CDR1 and CDR2 from the germline V gene are MGHRA and YSYEKL. CDR3 protein: CASSQPGTSGYNEQFF. The DNA for the CDR3 is TGCGCCAGCAGCCAGCCTGGGACTAGCGGATACAATGAGCAGTTCTTC.

The rearrangement joins TRBV7-9 to TRBJ1-1; D is unclear. Trimming stripped 7 bases from V and 0 bases from J, with 9 bases between. The CDR3 spans 13 residues. Germline CDR1 SEHNR, CDR2 FQNEAQ (reference sequence). The CDR3: CASNPSVNTEAFF. In DNA form, the CDR3 reads TGTGCCAGCAACCCGTCAGTGAACACTGAAGCTTTCTTT.

The V gene is TRBV27, the J gene TRBJ2-1, with D maybe TRBD2 (5 bases). Germline V gives CDR1 MNHEY, CDR2 SMNVEV (reference sequence). Trimming pared 3 bases from V and 2 bases from J, leaving 14 bases between. The CDR3 extends over 16 amino acids. This chain's CDR3 is CASSFFTGRPYNEQFF. Written as DNA, the CDR3 is TGTGCCAGCAGTTTTTTTACGGGAAGGCCCTACAATGAGCAGTTCTTC.

V usage is TRBV10-3 and J usage is TRBJ2-1; 12 bases align to TRBD1. Per the germline V gene, CDR1 is ENHRY and CDR2 is SYGVKD. The CDR3 sequence is 17 residues long. V shed 4 bases and J 6 bases; nucleotides not matched to a gene: 10. CDR3 loop: CAISASRRDRGLNEQFF. DNA of the CDR3: TGTGCCATCAGTGCTTCTCGTCGGGACAGGGGGCTCAATGAGCAGTTCTTC.

The V call is TRBV24-1, the J call TRBJ2-5; 9 positions match TRBD1. This CDR3 is built from 16 residues. Germline trimming cut 2 bases from V and 5 bases from J; bases unmatched to any gene: 8. From germline, CDR1 is KGHDR and CDR2 SFDVKD. CDR3 protein: CATSDWPTGGQETQYF. CDR3 DNA: TGTGCCACCAGTGATTGGCCCACAGGGGGCCAGGAGACCCAGTACTTC.

On this clonotype: Its ends do not fully match the called genes, so a read error is possible. The chain couples TRBV2 to TRBJ2-7; 10 nucleotides match TRBD2. The CDR3 consists of 15 residues. Germline loops: CDR1 SNHLY, CDR2 FYNNEI. As DNA, the CDR3 is TGCGCCAGCAGCCCACCGTTAGCGGGGGGACCCGAGCAGTACTTC. Translating gives CASSPPLAGGPEQYF.

The chain is built from TRBV29-1 and TRBJ2-6, with D perhaps TRBD1 (6 bases). The CDR3 sequence is 14 residues long. Trimming left V 3 bases short and J 0 bases short, with 6 bases between. CDR1 and CDR2 from the germline V gene are SQVTM and ANQGSEA. CDR3 sequence (DNA): TGCAGCGTTGAGGGACACTCTGGGGCCAACGTCCTGACTTTC. Translating it yields CSVEGHSGANVLTF. Variable domain in full (rest from reference TRBV29-1 and TRBJ2-6): SAVISQKPSRDICQRGTSLTIQCQVDSQVTMMFWYRQQPGQSLTLIATANQGSEATYESGFVIDKFPISRPNLTFSTLTVSNMSPEDSSIYLCSVEGHSGANVLTFGAGSRLTVL.

This clonotype has only a few counts. CDR3 region: CAIRRTSGGTPLNDNEQFF. The CDR3 DNA is TGTGCCATCAGGAGGACTAGCGGGGGGACCCCGTTGAACGACAATGAGCAGTTCTTC. V and J are TRBV10-3 and TRBJ2-1, with 14 positions matching TRBD2. Germline V gene sequence: CDR1 ENHRY, CDR2 SYGVKD. CDR3 size: 19 residues. The V and J ends lost 6 bases and 5 bases, in that order; junction bases with no gene match: 15.

The rearrangement uses TRBV7-9 and TRBJ1-2, with 8 bases lining up with TRBD1. Per germline, CDR1 SEHNR and CDR2 FQNEAQ (reference sequence). The CDR3 is made up of 12 amino acids. V lost 6 bases, J lost 6 bases, and 3 bases stayed unmatched. The CDR3 sequence is CASSRDRNGYTF. The CDR3 DNA reads as TGTGCCAGCAGTCGGGACAGGAATGGCTACACCTTC.

The chain links TRBV5-1 to TRBJ2-5, with D possibly TRBD2 on 6 matching bases. The V end was cut by 0 bases, the J end by 0 bases, with 15 bases between. Germline V gene data show CDR1 as SGHRS and CDR2 as YFSETQ. This CDR3 has 17 residues. In nucleotides, the CDR3 is TGCGCCAGCAGCTTGGGGTTAGCGGATTGGTACCAAGAGACCCAGTACTTC. This codes for CASSLGLADWYQETQYF. Supplemented by reference TRBV5-1 and TRBJ2-5, the full variable domain reads KAGVTQTPRYLIKTRGQQVTLSCSPISGHRSVSWYQQTPGQGLQFLFEYFSETQRNKGNFPGRFSGRQFSNSRSEMNVSTLELGDSALYLCASSLGLADWYQETQYFGPGTRLLVL.

The rearrangement uses TRBV5-1 and TRBJ2-5; D unresolved. Trimming shortened V by 1 base and J by 1 base, and 14 bases separated the two germline ends. Germline values: CDR1 SGHRS, CDR2 YFSETQ. The CDR3 is made up of 16 amino acids. The CDR3 reads CASSLRGEILQETQYF. In DNA form, the CDR3 reads TGCGCCAGCAGCTTGCGTGGCGAGATACTCCAAGAGACCCAGTACTTC.

In regard to this clonotype: A much bigger clone sits one base away, suggesting this may be a read error. The rearrangement uses TRBV4-3 and TRBJ2-2, with 10 bases that match TRBD2. The length of the CDR3 is 16 residues. With V trimmed by 2 bases and J by 3 bases, 3 bases remained unmatched. The V gene's germline CDR1 is LGHNA and CDR2 YSLEER. This CDR3 is CASSQSLAGDTGELFF. CDR3 in DNA: TGCGCCAGCAGCCAAAGTCTAGCGGGGGACACCGGGGAGCTGTTTTTT.

The sample holds a few counts of this clonotype. V is TRBV6-2 or TRBV6-3 and J is TRBJ1-5, with TRBD1 matching 7 bases. Trimming removed 2 bases from V and 4 bases from J; junction bases left unmatched: 5. From germline, CDR1 is MNHEY and CDR2 SVGEGT. This CDR3 comprises 15 residues. The CDR3 loop reads CASSYDLRGNQPQHF. In nucleotides, the CDR3 is TGTGCCAGCAGTTACGATCTCAGGGGGAATCAGCCCCAGCATTTT.

This clonotype was found a few times. V gene TRBV5-1 combines with J gene TRBJ2-5, with TRBD1 matching over 7 bases. Per the germline V gene, CDR1 is SGHRS and CDR2 is YFSETQ. The ends lost 2 bases at V and 7 bases at J; junction bases unmatched: 5. The CDR3 has 13 residues. The DNA of the CDR3 is TGCGCCAGCAGCTTAGACCCAGGGGGGACCCAGTACTTC. It is translated as CASSLDPGGTQYF. Full variable domain (remainder filled in from reference TRBV5-1 and TRBJ2-5): KAGVTQTPRYLIKTRGQQVTLSCSPISGHRSVSWYQQTPGQGLQFLFEYFSETQRNKGNFPGRFSGRQFSNSRSEMNVSTLELGDSALYLCASSLDPGGTQYFGPGTRLLVL.

This clonotype was counted between two and nine times. The chain employs TRBV6-2 or TRBV6-3 and TRBJ2-3; 8 bases are a match to TRBD2. The CDR3 loop spans 17 amino acids. V was clipped by 5 bases and J by 0 bases; unmatched bases: 10. CDR1 is MNHEY and CDR2 is SVGEGT in the germline V gene. The DNA for the CDR3 is TGTGCCAGCAGTCCCGAGAGCGGGAGTTCTAGCACAGATACGCAGTATTTT. This translates into CASSPESGSSSTDTQYF.

This clonotype was detected only a few times. V gene TRBV5-1 combines with J gene TRBJ2-3; 12 bases are shared with TRBD2. Germline V gives CDR1 SGHRS, CDR2 YFSETQ. There are 16 residues in the CDR3. After removal of 4 bases from V and 4 bases from J, the junction contained 7 bases not matched to a gene. The CDR3 bases are TGCGCCAGCAGCCCGTCTAGCGGGGGGGATGCAGATACGCAGTATTTT. The encoded protein is CASSPSSGGDADTQYF. Based on the CDR3 plus reference TRBV5-1 and TRBJ2-3, the full variable domain is KAGVTQTPRYLIKTRGQQVTLSCSPISGHRSVSWYQQTPGQGLQFLFEYFSETQRNKGNFPGRFSGRQFSNSRSEMNVSTLELGDSALYLCASSPSSGGDADTQYFGPGTRLTVL.

This clonotype was observed a few times. J is TRBJ1-2 and V is TRBV20-1; TRBD1 is a possible D gene (5 bases). The CDR3 loop spans 14 amino acids. Trimming stripped 3 bases from V and 0 bases from J, with 11 bases between. From germline, CDR1 is DFQATT and CDR2 SNEGSKA (reference sequence). The CDR3 reads CSARYQGANYGYTF. CDR3 nucleotide sequence: TGCAGTGCTAGGTACCAGGGAGCTAACTATGGCTACACCTTC.

The chain recombines TRBV5-1 with TRBJ2-4; 7 nucleotides line up with TRBD1. The J call may be incorrect, as the DNA end agrees better with TRBJ2-7. Germline values: CDR1 SGHRS, CDR2 YFSETQ. The CDR3 totals 15 residues. In nucleotides, the CDR3 is TGCGCCAGCAGATATTCCGGGACAGCCAGCTACGAGCAGTACTTC. It codes for CASRYSGTASYEQYF.

This chain joins TRBV5-5 and TRBJ2-7; 9 bases line up with TRBD1. Germline V CDR1 and CDR2: SGHKS, YYEKEE (reference sequence). This CDR3 region has 16 residues. V lost 0 bases, J lost 1 base, and 5 bases stayed unmatched. The CDR3 loop reads CASSLGTGATSYEQYF. Written as DNA, the CDR3 is TGTGCCAGCAGCTTGGGGACAGGGGCCACTTCCTACGAGCAGTACTTC.

This chain links TRBV6-2 or TRBV6-3 with TRBJ1-2, with a weak D call TRBD1 (6 bases). V lost 8 bases, J lost 2 bases, and 18 bases lay in between. CDR1 is MNHEY, CDR2 SVGEGT, per germline. The CDR3 sequence is 15 residues long. CDR3 loop: CASHPPGQLNYGYTF. The DNA of the CDR3 is TGTGCCAGCCACCCACCAGGACAGCTGAACTATGGCTACACCTTC.

The chain uses TRBV20-1 and TRBJ2-1; 12 nucleotides line up with TRBD2. The germline gives CDR1 DFQATT, CDR2 SNEGSKA (reference sequence). V trimming: 2 bases; J trimming: 1 base; junction bases outside the gene matches: 15. The CDR3 consists of 20 residues. For the CDR3, the DNA is TGCAGTGCTAGAAGACGCGGGGCTAGCGGGGGGGGTCCTTCCTACAATGAGCAGTTCTTC. Protein product: CSARRRGASGGGPSYNEQFF.

The V call is TRBV7-2, the J call TRBJ2-1; D might be TRBD1 or TRBD2, each matching 6 bases. Germline loops: CDR1 SGHTA, CDR2 FQGNSA. V gave up 1 base and J gave up 0 bases, with 10 bases separating them. This CDR3 region has 16 residues. In DNA form, the CDR3 reads TGTGCCAGCAGCTTAGGGGGGGCCCGCTCCTACAATGAGCAGTTCTTC. Its protein is CASSLGGARSYNEQFF.

The CDR3 DNA reads TGCAGCGTGGAGGGAGGGGGCGGTGAGCAGTTCTTC. It is translated as CSVEGGGGEQFF. The chain links TRBV29-1 to TRBJ2-1; D may be TRBD1 or TRBD2 (7 bases each). This CDR3 region has 12 residues. The germline V gene encodes CDR1 SQVTM and CDR2 ANQGSEA. Deletions cut 6 bases from V and 9 bases from J, with 15 bases between.

V is TRBV30 and J is TRBJ2-1, with 8 bases lining up with TRBD2. Germline assignment: CDR1 GTSNPN and CDR2 SVGIG (reference sequence). The CDR3 contains 15 residues. Trimming at V came to 4 bases and at J to 4 bases, leaving 9 bases not matched to a gene. This CDR3 is CAWTRNSGVYNEQFF. DNA for the CDR3: TGTGCCTGGACGAGGAATAGCGGGGTATACAATGAGCAGTTCTTC.

The chain recombines TRBV29-1 with TRBJ1-1; D call uncertain. V gave up 3 bases and J gave up 0 bases, with 11 bases separating them. This CDR3 region has 14 residues. The germline CDR1 and CDR2 sequences are SQVTM and ANQGSEA. The DNA for the CDR3 is TGCAGCGTTGAGAGGCGGATCTTGAACACTGAAGCTTTCTTT. Its translation: CSVERRILNTEAFF.